This T cell receptor (beta chain) stems from a study of pediatric ulcerative colitis. Points from the study as a whole: Two rectal clonotypes were found only in ulcerative colitis patients, all of them. Total lymphocyte DNA, not sorted subsets, was the template.

The assay was run at survey level. Profiled with immunoSEQ multiplex PCR; TCRdb holds only in-frame clones, not every one. This sample yields 54,000 or so clones, of which about 89% are seen a single time; around 1.4% belongs to the top ten. CDR3 size: 13 residues. CDR1 is PRHDT and CDR2 is FYEKMQ in the germline V gene (reference sequence). The trim removed 3 bases at V and 5 bases at J, leaving 4 bases unmatched. As concerns this clone: Its antigen is not known.

The sample was blood. This TCR came from a boy aged 5 to 17 who was a control in a study of pediatric ulcerative colitis. The chain carries TRBV13 and TRBJ2-7, with 7 bases identical to TRBD2. The CDR3 nucleotides read TGTGCCAGCAGCTTGGAGCGGGATGACGAGCAGTACTTC. Protein: CASSLERDDEQYF.